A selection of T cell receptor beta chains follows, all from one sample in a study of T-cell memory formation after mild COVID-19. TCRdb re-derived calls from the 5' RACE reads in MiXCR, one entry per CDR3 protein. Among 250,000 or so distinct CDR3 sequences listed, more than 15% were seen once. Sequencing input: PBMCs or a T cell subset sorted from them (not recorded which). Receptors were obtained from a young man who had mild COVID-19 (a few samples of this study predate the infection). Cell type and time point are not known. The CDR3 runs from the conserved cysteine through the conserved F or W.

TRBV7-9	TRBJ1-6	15	CASSSPQGGRSPLHF
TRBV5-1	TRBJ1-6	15	CASSFRETYNSPLHF
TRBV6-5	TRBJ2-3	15	CASSYQRAFTDTQYF
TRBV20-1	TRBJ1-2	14	CSAREWQGIYGYTF
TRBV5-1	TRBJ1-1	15	CASKGDPNKNTEAFF
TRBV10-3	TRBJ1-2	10	CAIGGYGYTF
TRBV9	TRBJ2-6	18	CASSVDGPPSSGANVLTF
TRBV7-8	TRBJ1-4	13	CASSVGTQGKLFF
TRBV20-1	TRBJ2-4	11	CSVRQFNIQYF
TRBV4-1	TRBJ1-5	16	CASSQDIFRAGQPQHF
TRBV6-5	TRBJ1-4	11	CASRAGEKLFF
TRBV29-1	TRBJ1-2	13	CSVSRDREYGYTF
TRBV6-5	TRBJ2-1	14	CASSPGASRNEQFF
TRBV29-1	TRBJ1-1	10	CSAASAEAFF
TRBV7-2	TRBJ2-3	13	CASRRGQIDTQYF
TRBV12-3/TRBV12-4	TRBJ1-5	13	CASSLGNHQPQHF
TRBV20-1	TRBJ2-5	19	CSARPGAMTQRGALVTQYF
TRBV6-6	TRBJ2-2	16	CASSLRKGLNTGELFF
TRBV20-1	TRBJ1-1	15	CSARDRLAGNTEAFF
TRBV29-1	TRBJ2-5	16	CSVEGGRGGPQETQYF
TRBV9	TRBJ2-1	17	CASSVAIGSGGNNEQFF
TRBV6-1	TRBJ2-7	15	CASSAAGTATYEQYF
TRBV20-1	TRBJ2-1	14	CSAQPASGLNEQFF